Below, 29 T cell receptor beta chains from the same sample are listed, as sequenced in a study of Ad26.COV2.S vaccination and SARS-CoV-2 variants. TCRdb's table, derived via immunoSEQ multiplex PCR, lists solely in-frame clones and lacks some. The sample gives 300,000 to 350,000 clones, roughly 88% of which show up once; around 5.5% is in the top ten. The treatment denotes: 19 received Ad26.COV2.S at low or high dose, single or two shots; 5 received placebo; per-sample allocation not given. The study sampled participants on day 63 after the first vaccine or placebo injection. Material: peripheral blood, obtained in a trial of Ad26.COV2.S vaccine versus placebo. The source is a person between 18 and 60 years old who received the Ad26.COV2.S COVID-19 vaccine or a placebo.

The chain uses TRBV4-3 and TRBJ1-6; 8 bases match TRBD1. Germline V gene lookup returns CDR1 LGHNA and CDR2 YSLEER. V was clipped by 4 bases and J by 5 bases; unmatched bases: 1. CDR3 length: 14 amino acids. The CDR3 sequence is CASSPGQDNSPLHF. The CDR3 DNA sequence: TGCGCCAGCAGCCCGGGACAGGATAATTCACCCCTCCACTTT.

V usage is TRBV7-2 and J usage is TRBJ2-5; TRBD2 agrees at 13 bases. The germline V gene has CDR1 SGHTA and CDR2 FQGNSA. This CDR3 spans 15 amino acids. The V gene end was trimmed by 4 bases and the J gene end by 5 bases; junction bases not matched to a gene: 4. CDR3 nucleotide sequence: TGTGCCAGCAGCTGGACTAGCGGGAGAGCGGAGACCCAGTACTTC. It codes for CASSWTSGRAETQYF.

This rearrangement joins TRBV13 to TRBJ1-3; D is uncertain. V lost 4 bases to trimming and J lost 0 bases, with 4 bases between them. CDR1 PRHDT and CDR2 FYEKMQ come from the germline V gene (reference sequence). The CDR3 totals 13 residues. CDR3 nucleotide sequence: TGTGCCAGCAGCTCCTACTCTGGAAACACCATATATTTT. It specifies CASSSYSGNTIYF.

The chain has TRBV12-3 or TRBV12-4 and TRBJ1-1; TRBD1 is a possible D gene (5 bases). Between the trimmed V and J ends, which lost 6 bases and 8 bases, there was a span of 16 bases. The CDR3 has 13 amino acids. For the CDR3, the DNA is TGTGCCAGCAGGGGCGACACGGACAAGGAAGCTTTCTTT. It codes for CASRGDTDKEAFF.

Here the CDR3 reads CASRNIDEAFF. Written as DNA, the CDR3 is TGTGCCAGCAGGAATATAGATGAAGCTTTCTTT. This rearrangement joins TRBV12-3 or TRBV12-4 to TRBJ1-1; D is undetermined. This CDR3 is 11 amino acids long. Between the trimmed V and J ends, which lost 6 bases and 7 bases, there was a span of 9 bases.

This chain's CDR3 is CASSPGLAGGQETQYF. The CDR3 DNA is TGTGCCAGCTCACCAGGACTAGCGGGGGGGCAGGAGACCCAGTACTTC. V usage is TRBV18 and J usage is TRBJ2-5, with TRBD2 matching over 15 bases. CDR3 length equals 16 residues. Trimming removed 2 bases from V and 5 bases from J; junction bases left unmatched: 3. The germline V gene encodes CDR1 KGHSH and CDR2 LQKENI.

J is TRBJ1-2 and V is TRBV4-1; TRBD1 might be the D (6 bases). The CDR3 covers 16 residues. Germline V CDR1 and CDR2: MGHRA, YSYEKL. Trimming took 0 bases from V and 0 from J, leaving 11 bases between them. CDR3 sequence: CASSQDAQGANYGYTF. CDR3 nucleotide sequence: TGCGCCAGCAGCCAAGATGCACAGGGAGCTAACTATGGCTACACCTTC.

The rearrangement uses TRBV28 and TRBJ1-2; no definite D call. Trimming removed 4 bases from V and 3 bases from J, with 6 bases in between. In germline, CDR1 is MDHEN, CDR2 SYDVKM. The CDR3 sequence is 12 residues long. CDR3 DNA sequence: TGTGCCAGCAGTTCCGACCACTATGGCTACACCTTC. Translation: CASSSDHYGYTF.

This chain uses TRBV19 with TRBJ1-3; 7 bases fit TRBD1. The CDR3 consists of 13 residues. The trim removed 6 bases at V and 7 bases at J, leaving 6 bases unmatched. CDR1 and CDR2 (germline): LNHDA, SQIVND (reference sequence). CDR3 amino acids: CASRVTGENTIYF. CDR3 nucleotides: TGTGCCAGTAGGGTAACAGGGGAGAACACCATATATTTT.

The rearrangement uses TRBV7-9 and TRBJ1-5; 12 bases map to TRBD1. CDR3 length: 16 amino acids. Losses at the gene ends were 1 base for V and 7 bases for J; bases not matched to a gene: 5. Germline values: CDR1 SEHNR, CDR2 FQNEAQ (reference sequence). CDR3 bases: TGTGCCAGCAGCTTAGTGGGACAGGGGGCAATGCAGCCCCAGCATTTT. Translated: CASSLVGQGAMQPQHF.

The chain uses TRBV7-9 and TRBJ2-1; 13 bases are shared with TRBD2. The germline CDR1 and CDR2 sequences are SEHNR and FQNEAQ (reference sequence). The CDR3 sequence is 16 residues long. V dropped 0 bases and J dropped 7; count of bases not matched to a gene: 3. The CDR3 here is CASSLAGLAGWNEQFF. CDR3 coding DNA: TGTGCCAGCAGCTTAGCGGGACTAGCGGGGTGGAATGAGCAGTTCTTC.

This clone was seen only a few times. The chain is built from TRBV5-1 and TRBJ2-7, with a tentative D call TRBD2 (5 bases). Trimming cost V 1 base and J 4 bases, with 15 bases left between them. This CDR3 is built from 15 residues. Germline V lookup: CDR1 SGHRS, CDR2 YFSETQ. The CDR3, as DNA: TGCGCCAGCAGCTTGAGTCCAACCGGGGTATACGAGCAGTACTTC. Its protein is CASSLSPTGVYEQYF.

V gene TRBV6-6 combines with J gene TRBJ2-5; D is tentatively TRBD1 or TRBD2 (6 bases each). Germline CDR1 is MNHNY and CDR2 is SVGAGI (reference sequence). Trimming cost V 0 bases and J 5 bases, with 13 bases left between them. The CDR3 is 15 amino acids. CDR3 DNA sequence: TGTGCCAGCAGTTACTCGACGGTAGGGGGGGAGACCCAGTACTTC. Protein sequence: CASSYSTVGGETQYF.

The chain combines TRBV11-2 with TRBJ2-5, with 9 bases that match TRBD2. CDR1 SGHAT and CDR2 FQNNGV come from the germline V gene. Germline trimming cut 1 base from V and 9 bases from J; bases unmatched to any gene: 6. CDR3 size: 14 residues. The chain's CDR3 is CASSLGSGGGAQYF. In DNA form, the CDR3 reads TGTGCCAGCAGCTTAGGTTCGGGCGGGGGGGCCCAGTACTTC.

The chain has TRBV7-6 and TRBJ1-5; D is uncertain. Germline V lookup: CDR1 SGHVS, CDR2 FNYEAQ. CDR3 size: 14 residues. Trimming cost V 4 bases and J 0 bases, with 7 bases left between them. The CDR3 DNA reads TGTGCCAGCAGCTGGGGTTATAGCAATCAGCCCCAGCATTTT. This translates into CASSWGYSNQPQHF.

The chain has TRBV28 and TRBJ2-1; D gene uncertain. CDR3 size: 14 residues. Trimming stripped 3 bases from V and 2 bases from J, with 8 bases between. CDR1 MDHEN and CDR2 SYDVKM come from the germline V gene. The CDR3 reads CASSFLATYNEQFF. CDR3 DNA: TGTGCCAGCAGTTTCTTGGCTACCTACAATGAGCAGTTCTTC.

The chain recombines TRBV4-2 with TRBJ2-3, with TRBD2 matching over 8 bases. After removal of 0 bases from V and 6 bases from J, the junction contained 8 bases not matched to a gene. Germline V lookup: CDR1 LGHNA, CDR2 YNFKEQ. The CDR3 loop spans 16 amino acids. The DNA of the CDR3 is TGTGCCAGCAGCCAAGATTTTACTAGCGGTCCGGATACGCAGTATTTT. Amino acids: CASSQDFTSGPDTQYF.

This chain uses TRBV2 with TRBJ1-4; the match to TRBD1 covers 8 bases. The germline V gene encodes CDR1 SNHLY and CDR2 FYNNEI. CDR3 length: 14 residues. V dropped 6 bases and J dropped 8; count of bases not matched to a gene: 8. CDR3 bases: TGTGCCAGCAGCAGGACAGGGAGAAGAGAAAAACTGTTTTTT. It encodes CASSRTGRREKLFF. Based on the CDR3 plus reference TRBV2 and TRBJ1-4, the full variable domain is EPEVTQTPSHQVTQMGQEVILRCVPISNHLYFYWYRQILGQKVEFLVSFYNNEISEKSEIFDDQFSVERPDGSNFTLKIRSTKLEDSAMYFCASSRTGRREKLFFGSGTQLSVL.

The chain is built from TRBV30 and TRBJ2-1; no definite D call. Per germline, CDR1 GTSNPN and CDR2 SVGIG (reference sequence). This CDR3 has 14 amino acids. V lost 2 bases, J lost 0 bases, and 8 bases lay in between. DNA of the CDR3: TGTGCCTGGAGTAAATTAGGCTCCTACAATGAGCAGTTCTTC. Translating gives CAWSKLGSYNEQFF.

The V call is TRBV5-4, the J call TRBJ1-2, with a weak D call TRBD1 (6 bases). V was clipped by 4 bases and J by 4 bases, with 20 bases between them. The CDR3 loop spans 16 amino acids. CDR1 and CDR2 from the germline V gene are SGHNT and YYREEE (reference sequence). The CDR3 DNA is TGTGCCAGCAGCCGAGCTGCCGGGACATCAAGCTATGGCTACACCTTC. Translating it yields CASSRAAGTSSYGYTF. Using reference TRBV5-4 and TRBJ1-2 for the parts outside the CDR3, the full variable domain is ETGVTQSPTHLIKTRGQQVTLRCSSQSGHNTVSWYQQALGQGPQFIFQYYREEENGRGNFPPRFSGLQFPNYSSELNVNALELDDSALYLCASSRAAGTSSYGYTFGSGTRLTVV.

V gene TRBV6-5 combines with J gene TRBJ1-2; 10 nucleotides line up with TRBD1. V was clipped by 6 bases and J by 3 bases; unmatched bases: 1. The germline V gene has CDR1 MNHEY and CDR2 SVGAGI. The CDR3 extends over 13 amino acids. The CDR3 bases are TGTGCCAGCAGGACAGGGGGCGACTATGGCTACACCTTC. Its translation: CASRTGGDYGYTF.

This chain links TRBV5-1 with TRBJ2-7, with D perhaps TRBD1 or TRBD2 (6 bases each). Germline lookup yields CDR1 SGHRS and CDR2 YFSETQ. The CDR3 spans 14 residues. The V end was cut by 1 base, the J end by 6 bases, with 14 bases between. This CDR3 is CASSLMGAGSEQYV. Here the CDR3 DNA reads TGCGCCAGCAGCTTGATGGGGGCGGGGAGCGAGCAGTACGTC.

The chain is built from TRBV9 and TRBJ1-4; D is unresolved. V was pared by 4 bases and J by 6 bases, with 10 bases between. The CDR3 is made up of 13 amino acids. The germline CDR1 and CDR2 sequences are SGDLS and YYNGEE. The CDR3 nucleotides read TGTGCCAGCAGCACCTCCTCGGATGAAAAACTGTTTTTT. This codes for CASSTSSDEKLFF.

V gene TRBV6-5 combines with J gene TRBJ1-5, with a weak D call TRBD1 (6 bases). This CDR3 comprises 13 residues. The ends were cut back, 1 base at V and 9 bases at J, with 10 bases in the middle. Germline V gene data show CDR1 as MNHEY and CDR2 as SVGAGI. The CDR3 reads CASSYLKGGPQHF. CDR3 sequence (DNA): TGTGCCAGCAGTTACTTAAAAGGGGGGCCCCAGCATTTT.

The chain has TRBV13 and TRBJ2-3; D not resolved. The V end lost 5 bases, the J end lost 2 bases, and 17 bases lay between the germline ends. Germline V CDR1 and CDR2: PRHDT, FYEKMQ (reference sequence). CDR3 size: 16 residues. CDR3 sequence (DNA): TGTGCCAGCAGCACATACAGATTGGCTAACACAGATACGCAGTATTTT. It specifies CASSTYRLANTDTQYF.

The J gene is TRBJ1-2, the V gene TRBV11-3; no clear D. Germline assignment: CDR1 SGHNT and CDR2 YENEEA. Between the trimmed V and J ends, which lost 0 bases and 8 bases, there was a span of 19 bases. The CDR3 is made up of 16 amino acids. CDR3 DNA: TGTGCCAGCAGCTTAGAGCCGGCTGGCAGATCGTCCGGCTACACCTTC. Its protein is CASSLEPAGRSSGYTF.

J is TRBJ2-5 and V is TRBV4-3, with D perhaps TRBD1 (6 bases). Trimming took off 3 bases at V and 2 bases at J, with 19 bases between the two ends. The CDR3 totals 17 residues. From germline, CDR1 is LGHNA and CDR2 YSLEER. In nucleotides, the CDR3 is TGCGCCAGCAGCCAGAGAGGGTGGACAGCAGCTCAAGAGACCCAGTACTTC. It encodes CASSQRGWTAAQETQYF.

This rearrangement joins TRBV5-5 to TRBJ1-6, with no clear D. The CDR3 covers 14 residues. Germline V CDR1 and CDR2: SGHKS, YYEKEE (reference sequence). Trimming took 0 bases from V and 4 from J, leaving 5 bases between them. CDR3 protein: CASSLGSYNSPLHF. The DNA for the CDR3 is TGTGCCAGCAGCTTGGGGAGTTATAATTCACCCCTCCACTTT.

This chain links TRBV9 with TRBJ2-1; D is possibly TRBD2 (6 bases). Germline V gives CDR1 SGDLS, CDR2 YYNGEE. The CDR3 is made up of 15 amino acids. Trimming removed 0 bases at V and 8 bases at J, with 15 bases between. CDR3 amino acids: CASSVDGSTSDEQFF. The CDR3, as DNA: TGTGCCAGCAGCGTAGACGGGAGTACGAGCGATGAGCAGTTCTTC.